These T cell receptor beta chains were read from a single sample in a study of shared clonotypes between healthy human individuals. The data were produced by immunoSEQ multiplex PCR, yet TCRdb's version contains in-frame clones alone and is incomplete. Of some 2.1 million clones in the sample, around 93% were seen once. The sample was naive CD8+ T cells from PBMCs. Source of these receptors: a man in his late teens or twenties in good health. Some clones in this sample may be carry-over from other donors' samples. Both conserved end residues are trimmed from each CDR3.

15	TRBJ2-1	TRBV4-2	ASSQDEVGTSWDEQF
10	TRBJ2-7	TRBV2	ASFPGPYEQY
14	TRBJ2-5	TRBV9	ASSKGLAEYQETQY
15	TRBJ2-3	TRBV6-1	ASSESGYPFRADTQY
13	TRBJ1-5	TRBV5-1	ASSLGGVSNQPQH
12	TRBJ2-7	TRBV15	ATSRGQGEDEQY
12	TRBJ1-5	TRBV15	ATSRDMSNQPQH
9	TRBJ2-7	TRBV30	AWSLGGEQY
14	TRBJ2-7	TRBV28	ASSTSISEPSYEQY
17	TRBJ2-1	TRBV6-4	ASSPLGGASGKSYNEQF
18	TRBJ1-4	TRBV7-3	ASRSQGDRGSTSTNEKLF
12	TRBJ2-2	TRBV6-4	ASSETGDTGELF
12	TRBJ2-7	TRBV13	ASSLGRGRREQY
13	TRBJ2-1	TRBV7-9	ASSLVQGASNEQF
10	TRBJ2-5	TRBV29-1	SVPGYQETQY
13	TRBJ1-2	TRBV27	ASSPRLAQNYGYT
9	TRBJ2-1	TRBV28	ASDGTGEQF
10	TRBJ2-5	TRBV18	ASLATGGTQY
11	TRBJ2-5	TRBV10-1	ASSDSGPVAQY
14	TRBJ2-3	TRBV7-3	ASSLIAGGLPDTQY
13	TRBJ1-1	TRBV19	ASTFSGGMNTEAF
11	TRBJ2-7	TRBV27	ASSYSTAGEQY
12	TRBJ2-7	TRBV11-2	ASSSGLVLYEQY
12	TRBJ1-1	TRBV18	ASSPASKNTEAF
12	TRBJ1-5	TRBV28	ASSSGQGSQPQH
12	TRBJ1-2	TRBV28	ASRPSTGSYGYT
11	TRBJ1-1	TRBV6-5	ASSTQGISEAF
12	TRBJ1-4	TRBV5-6	ASSSGRFNEKLF
13	TRBJ1-2	TRBV6-1	ASSQTVFANYGYT
13	TRBJ1-3	TRBV4-1	ASSQDGGYGNTIY
13	TRBJ2-2	TRBV27	ASSFIARSTGELF
11	TRBJ1-1	TRBV5-3	ARSLVGAYEAF
13	TRBJ2-7	TRBV6-6	ASSTGLTSSYEQY